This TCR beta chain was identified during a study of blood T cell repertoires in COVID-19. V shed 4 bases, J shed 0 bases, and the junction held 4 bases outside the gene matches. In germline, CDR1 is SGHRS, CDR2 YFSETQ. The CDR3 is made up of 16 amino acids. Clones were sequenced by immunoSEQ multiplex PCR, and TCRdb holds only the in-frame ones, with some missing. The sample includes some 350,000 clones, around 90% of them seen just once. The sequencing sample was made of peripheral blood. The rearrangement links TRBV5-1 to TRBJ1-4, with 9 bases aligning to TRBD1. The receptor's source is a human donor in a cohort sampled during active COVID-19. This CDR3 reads CASSVGQGTTNEKLFF. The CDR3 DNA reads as TGCGCCAGCAGCGTTGGACAGGGGACAACTAATGAAAAACTGTTTTTT.